This T cell receptor (beta chain) was retrieved from a study of blood T cell repertoires in COVID-19. Method: immunoSEQ multiplex PCR; TCRdb's copy keeps in-frame clones and lacks some. The repertoire holds 120,000 to 150,000 clones, with over 80% as singletons. V lost 4 bases to trimming and J lost 4 bases; unmatched junction nucleotides: 18. Germline CDR1 reads MGHRA; CDR2 reads YSYEKL. The CDR3 sequence is 18 residues long. A single count supports this clone. The chain joins TRBV4-1 to TRBJ2-5, with 7 bases lining up with TRBD2. This TCR was recovered from a woman aged 45-65 years who had been exposed to COVID-19. Sequenced: PBMCs or T cells enriched from blood (not recorded which). The CDR3 DNA follows: TGCGCCAGCAGCCTTCGACTGGTGGGCGGCGGGAGAGCAGAGACCCAGTACTTC. This gives the protein CASSLRLVGGGRAETQYF.